These 8 T cell receptor beta chains were all obtained from the same sample, sequenced in a study of CD8+CD57+ T cells in acquired aplastic anemia. Researchers used genomic DNA as the template to profile TCR beta VDJ and CDR3. TCRdb used MiXCR to reprocess the reads, holding one entry per CDR3 protein. The top ten clones hold less than 9% of a sample with about 240,000 distinct CDR3 sequences, 40% to 50% of them seen once. Patients included in sequencing had previously demonstrated CD8+CD57+ cell expansion by flow cytometry. The sequenced material came from sorted CD4+, CD8+, or CD8+CD57+ T cells (not recorded which) from PBMCs. Every receptor here comes from a human donor with aplastic anemia.

This clonotype came up many times. As DNA, the CDR3 is TGTGCCAGCAGTGTAAGCGGGAGCGGCACAGATACGCAGTATTTT. Amino acid sequence: CASSVSGSGTDTQYF. J is TRBJ2-3 and V is TRBV12-3 or TRBV12-4; 8 nucleotides match TRBD2. Trimming cost V 5 bases and J 1 base; bases outside gene matches: 5. CDR3 length equals 15 residues.

The V and J genes are TRBV10-3 and TRBJ2-1; 9 bases line up with TRBD1. Germline values: CDR1 ENHRY, CDR2 SYGVKD. CDR3 size: 15 residues. The V segment lost 2 bases and the J segment 9 bases; nucleotides outside the gene matches: 8. CDR3 region: CAISERTGEVGEQFF. As DNA, the CDR3 is TGTGCCATCAGTGAGCGGACAGGGGAGGTCGGTGAGCAGTTCTTC.

The chain is built from TRBV10-3 and TRBJ2-6; D is unclear. The germline gives CDR1 ENHRY, CDR2 SYGVKD. The V and J ends lost 7 bases and 0 bases respectively, with 13 bases between them. The CDR3 is 16 residues long. DNA of the CDR3: TGTGCCATCACAGGCAGCCTTTTCTCTGGGGCCAACGTCCTGACTTTC. Translation: CAITGSLFSGANVLTF.

The rearrangement links TRBV5-4 to TRBJ2-7; D possibly corresponds to TRBD2 (6 bases). Trimming stripped 4 bases from V and 6 bases from J, with 17 bases between. There are 14 residues in the CDR3. The germline CDR1 and CDR2 sequences are SGHNT and YYREEE (reference sequence). CDR3 region: CASSPAGAGCEQYF. Written as DNA, the CDR3 is TGTGCCAGCAGCCCAGCCGGGGCGGGGTGCGAGCAGTACTTC.

Concerning this clonotype: This clone may be a read error of a much larger clone one base away. The rearrangement links TRBV20-1 to TRBJ2-7, with TRBD2 matching 7 bases. CDR3 length equals 15 residues. Trimming cost V 0 bases and J 6 bases; bases outside gene matches: 11. Germline CDR1 DFQATT, CDR2 SNEGSKA (reference sequence). In nucleotides, the CDR3 is TGCAGTGCTAGAGATTTGGTGGGAGGGATTTGCGAGCAGTACTTC. Its protein product is CSARDLVGGICEQYF.

The V call is TRBV11-2, the J call TRBJ2-7, with 8 bases that match TRBD2. The CDR3 contains 16 residues. The germline V gene has CDR1 SGHAT and CDR2 FQNNGV. The junction had 10 bases not matched to a gene; V was cut back by 4 bases and J by 2 bases. The CDR3 coding sequence is TGTGCCAGCAGCTCACCGGGACTAGAAATTCCCTACGAGCAGTACTTC. It codes for CASSSPGLEIPYEQYF. Drawing the rest from reference TRBV11-2 and TRBJ2-7, the complete variable domain is EAGVAQSPRYKIIEKRQSVAFWCNPISGHATLYWYQQILGQGPKLLIQFQNNGVVDDSQLPKDRFSAERLKGVDSTLKIQPAKLEDSAVYLCASSSPGLEIPYEQYFGPGTRLTVT.

The chain employs TRBV9 and TRBJ2-3; TRBD2 aligns across 10 bases. The length of the CDR3 is 16 residues. V lost 4 bases to trimming and J lost 4 bases; unmatched junction nucleotides: 9. CDR1 is SGDLS and CDR2 is YYNGEE in the germline V gene. For the CDR3, the DNA is TGTGCCAGCAGCTCCGGACTAGCGGTCGGTGCAGATACGCAGTATTTT. Encoded protein: CASSSGLAVGADTQYF. The full variable domain, in which reference TRBV9 and TRBJ2-3 provide the parts outside the CDR3, is DSGVTQTPKHLITATGQRVTLRCSPRSGDLSVYWYQQSLDQGLQFLIQYYNGEERAKGNILERFSAQQFPDLHSELNLSSLELGDSALYFCASSSGLAVGADTQYFGPGTRLTVL.

The chain is built from TRBV7-3 and TRBJ1-1; no clear D gene. CDR1 is SGHTA, CDR2 FQGTGA, per germline. Trimming shortened V by 4 bases and J by 8 bases, and 11 bases separated the two germline ends. The CDR3 sequence is 12 residues long. The CDR3 DNA is TGTGCCAGCAGCTACTCGACCGCGGAAGCTTTCTTT. Protein: CASSYSTAEAFF.